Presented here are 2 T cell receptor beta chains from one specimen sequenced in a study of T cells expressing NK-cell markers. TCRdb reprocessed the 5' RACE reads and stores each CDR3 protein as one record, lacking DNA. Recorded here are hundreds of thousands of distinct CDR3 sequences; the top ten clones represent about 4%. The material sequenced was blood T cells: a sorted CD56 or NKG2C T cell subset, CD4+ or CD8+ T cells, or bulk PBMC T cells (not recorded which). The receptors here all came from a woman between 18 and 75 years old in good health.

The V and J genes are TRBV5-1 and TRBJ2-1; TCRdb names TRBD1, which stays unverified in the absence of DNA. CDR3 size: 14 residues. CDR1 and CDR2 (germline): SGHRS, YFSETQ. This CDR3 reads CASSFGEGANEQFF.

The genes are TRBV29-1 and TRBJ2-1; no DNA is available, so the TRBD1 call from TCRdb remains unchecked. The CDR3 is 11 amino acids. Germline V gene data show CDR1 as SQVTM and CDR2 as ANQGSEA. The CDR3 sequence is CSDRTGVEQFF.